A single sample gave rise to the 6 T cell receptor beta chains below, sequenced in a study of T cells after yellow fever vaccination. TCRdb itself ran the 5' RACE reads through MiXCR, one entry per CDR3 protein. In the table there are about 300,000 distinct CDR3 sequences, roughly 8.7% of which are singletons. Specimen: CD4+ T cells sorted from PBMCs, collected 5 days after the yellow fever booster vaccination. These receptors all stem from a man aged 18 to 29 who received the YFV17D yellow fever vaccine.

This clonotype has just a few counts. The chain couples TRBV7-8 to TRBJ1-3; TRBD1 might be the D (5 bases). The ends were cut back, 0 bases at V and 3 bases at J, with 15 bases in the middle. The CDR3 has 17 residues. Germline V gene data show CDR1 as SGHVS and CDR2 as FQNEAQ. The CDR3 coding sequence is TGTGCCAGCAGCTTAGCGCAGGGCGGGGGTGGTGGAAACACCATATATTTT. Its protein product is CASSLAQGGGGGNTIYF.

About this clonotype itself: A clone one base away is much larger, so this may be a read error. The chain uses TRBV20-1 and TRBJ2-7; D gene uncertain. CDR1 and CDR2 from the germline V gene are DFQATT and SNEGSKA (reference sequence). V gave up 0 bases and J gave up 0 bases, with 12 bases separating them. CDR3 size: 15 residues. DNA for the CDR3: TGCAGTGCTAGAGATGGGCGGATGAGCTCCTACGAGCAGTACTTC. Protein product: CSARDGRMSSYEQYF.

This clonotype appeared many times. The V call is TRBV7-2, the J call TRBJ2-1; D unclear. Trimming stripped 1 base from V and 4 bases from J, with 5 bases between. The CDR3 contains 13 residues. The germline CDR1 and CDR2 sequences are SGHTA and FQGNSA. In DNA, the CDR3 is TGTGCCAGCAGCTTAGGACCATACAATGAGCAGTTCTTC. As protein: CASSLGPYNEQFF.

In this sample, this clonotype turned up many times. DNA for the CDR3: TGCAGTGCCGAGGCATCTAACTATGGCTACACCTTC. Translated: CSAEASNYGYTF. The J gene is TRBJ1-2, the V gene TRBV20-1; D unclear. Germline-derived CDR1 and CDR2 are DFQATT and SNEGSKA (reference sequence). The CDR3 runs to 12 residues. The V end was cut by 6 bases, the J end by 0 bases, with 8 bases between.

This chain connects TRBV5-4 to TRBJ1-6, with TRBD1 matching over 7 bases. Trimming at V came to 3 bases and at J to 6 bases, leaving 3 bases not matched to a gene. Germline V gives CDR1 SGHNT, CDR2 YYREEE (reference sequence). The CDR3 is 14 residues long. CDR3 loop: CASSSTGVNSPLHF. As DNA, the CDR3 is TGTGCCAGCAGCTCAACAGGGGTTAATTCACCCCTCCACTTT. Using reference TRBV5-4 and TRBJ1-6 for the parts outside the CDR3, the full variable domain is ETGVTQSPTHLIKTRGQQVTLRCSSQSGHNTVSWYQQALGQGPQFIFQYYREEENGRGNFPPRFSGLQFPNYSSELNVNALELDDSALYLCASSSTGVNSPLHFGNGTRLTVT.

This clonotype came up many times. The gene calls are TRBV5-1 and TRBJ2-3; TRBD2 might be the D (6 bases). The germline V gene has CDR1 SGHRS and CDR2 YFSETQ. The V end lost 3 bases, the J end lost 9 bases, and 17 bases lay between the germline ends. The CDR3 is 14 amino acids. The CDR3 here is CASSSGTSQVTQYF. Here the CDR3 DNA reads TGCGCCAGCAGCTCCGGGACTTCTCAGGTCACGCAGTATTTT. Full variable domain (remainder filled in from reference TRBV5-1 and TRBJ2-3): KAGVTQTPRYLIKTRGQQVTLSCSPISGHRSVSWYQQTPGQGLQFLFEYFSETQRNKGNFPGRFSGRQFSNSRSEMNVSTLELGDSALYLCASSSGTSQVTQYFGPGTRLTVL.